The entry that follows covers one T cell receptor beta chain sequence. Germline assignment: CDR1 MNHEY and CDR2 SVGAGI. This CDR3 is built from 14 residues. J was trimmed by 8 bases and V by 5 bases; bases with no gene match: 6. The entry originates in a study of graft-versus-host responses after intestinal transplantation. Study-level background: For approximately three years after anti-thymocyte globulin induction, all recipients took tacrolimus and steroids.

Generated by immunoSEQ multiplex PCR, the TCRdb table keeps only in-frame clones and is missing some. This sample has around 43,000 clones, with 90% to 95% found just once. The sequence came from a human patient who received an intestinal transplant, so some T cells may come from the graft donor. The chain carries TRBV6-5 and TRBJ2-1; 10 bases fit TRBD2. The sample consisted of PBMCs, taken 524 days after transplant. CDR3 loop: CASSPSGSFYEQFF. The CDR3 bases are TGTGCCAGCAGTCCTAGCGGGAGTTTCTATGAGCAGTTCTTC.